This T cell receptor (beta chain) was observed in a study of cytomegalovirus exposure and HLA in healthy donors. Germline assignment: CDR1 MNHNS and CDR2 SASEGT. Trimming cost V 6 bases and J 4 bases, with 10 bases left between them. The CDR3 contains 13 residues. PCR amplification relied on 60 Vbeta primers (plus 13 Jbeta primers). Only in-frame clones appear in the TCRdb table, and some are missing; sequencing was by immunoSEQ multiplex PCR. The table shows about 120,000 clones, with around 75% occurring only once. Sequencing was carried out using PBMCs. The sequence was collected from a woman aged 18-30 years in good health and CMV-seronegative. The chain couples TRBV6-1 to TRBJ1-5; tentatively, D is TRBD1 (6 bases). Here the CDR3 DNA reads TGTGCCAGCAGGGACAGCCGAAATCAGCCCCAGCATTTT. Protein: CASRDSRNQPQHF.